Listed here is a single T cell receptor beta chain. As yet, its antigen is unknown. Produced via immunoSEQ multiplex PCR; TCRdb's table is partial and in-frame only. Here the sample spans about 100,000 clones, around 83% being singletons. V shed 5 bases and J shed 1 base, with 17 bases lying between them. Per germline, CDR1 SGHTA and CDR2 FQGNSA. The CDR3 length is 17 residues. This entry belongs to a study of T cell responses to AZD1222 COVID-19 vaccine. Overall study results and limits: Seropositive status at baseline applied to only five to seven AZD1222 recipients. Reports say nearly half of spike-specific TCRs go after unmutated variant regions. Spike-specific TCRs gained breadth and depth after people received two AZD1222 doses.

The rearrangement links TRBV7-2 to TRBJ1-4; no clear D. Source: peripheral blood, taken on day 0 of AZD1222 vaccination. The sequence came from an adult in good health. CDR3 amino acids: CASSRSMAELTNEKLFF. CDR3 DNA: TGTGCCAGCAGCCGCTCGATGGCGGAACTAACTAATGAAAAACTGTTTTTT.